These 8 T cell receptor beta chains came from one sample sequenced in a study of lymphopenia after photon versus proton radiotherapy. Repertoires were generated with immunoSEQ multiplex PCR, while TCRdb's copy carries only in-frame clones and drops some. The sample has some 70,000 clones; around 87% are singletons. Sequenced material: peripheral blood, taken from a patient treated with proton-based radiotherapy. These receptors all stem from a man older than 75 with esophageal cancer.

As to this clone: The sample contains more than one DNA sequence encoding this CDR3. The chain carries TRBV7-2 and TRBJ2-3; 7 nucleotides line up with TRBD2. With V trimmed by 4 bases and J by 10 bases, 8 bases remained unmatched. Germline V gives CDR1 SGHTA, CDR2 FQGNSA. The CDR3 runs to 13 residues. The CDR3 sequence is CASSSTSFSSQYF. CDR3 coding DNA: TGTGCCAGCAGCTCGACTAGCTTCTCTTCGCAGTATTTT.

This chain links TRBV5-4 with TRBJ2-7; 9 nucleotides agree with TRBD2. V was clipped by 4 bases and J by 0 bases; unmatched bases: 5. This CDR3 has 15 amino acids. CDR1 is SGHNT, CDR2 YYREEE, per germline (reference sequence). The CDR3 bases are TGTGCCAGCAGCCAGGGACTAGCTAACTCCTACGAGCAGTACTTC. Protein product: CASSQGLANSYEQYF.

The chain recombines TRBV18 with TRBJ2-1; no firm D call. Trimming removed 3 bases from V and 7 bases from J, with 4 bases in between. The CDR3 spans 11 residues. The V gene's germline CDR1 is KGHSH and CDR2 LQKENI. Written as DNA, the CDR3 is TGTGCCAGCTCACCGAGGAATGAGCAGTTCTTC. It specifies CASSPRNEQFF. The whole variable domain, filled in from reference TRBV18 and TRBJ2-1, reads NAGVMQNPRHLVRRRGQEARLRCSPMKGHSHVYWYRQLPEEGLKFMVYLQKENIIDESGMPKERFSAEFPKEGPSILRIQQVVRGDSAAYFCASSPRNEQFFGPGTRLTVL.

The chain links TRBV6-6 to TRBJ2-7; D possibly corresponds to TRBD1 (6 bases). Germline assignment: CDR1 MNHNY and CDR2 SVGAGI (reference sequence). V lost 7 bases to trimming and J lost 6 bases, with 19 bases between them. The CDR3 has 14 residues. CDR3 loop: CASTLRQGSLEQYF. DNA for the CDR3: TGTGCCAGCACCCTACGGCAGGGGAGCCTCGAGCAGTACTTC.

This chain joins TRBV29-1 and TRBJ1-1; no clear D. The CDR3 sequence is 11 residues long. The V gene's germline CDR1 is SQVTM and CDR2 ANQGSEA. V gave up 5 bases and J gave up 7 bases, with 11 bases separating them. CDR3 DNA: TGCAGCGTTTCGACGCTTCGTGAAGCTTTCTTT. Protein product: CSVSTLREAFF.

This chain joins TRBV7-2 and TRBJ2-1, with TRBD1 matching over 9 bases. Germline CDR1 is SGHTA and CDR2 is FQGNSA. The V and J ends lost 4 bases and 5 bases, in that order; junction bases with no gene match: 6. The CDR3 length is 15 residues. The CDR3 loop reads CASSWGTGLNNEQFF. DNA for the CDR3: TGTGCCAGCAGCTGGGGGACAGGGCTTAACAATGAGCAGTTCTTC.

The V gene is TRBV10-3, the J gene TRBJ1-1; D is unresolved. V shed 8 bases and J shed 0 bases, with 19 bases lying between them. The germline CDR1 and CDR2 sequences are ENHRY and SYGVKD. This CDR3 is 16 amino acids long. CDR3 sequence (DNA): TGTGCCATCTCCCGGCAGCATCCGTCTGTGAACACTGAAGCTTTCTTT. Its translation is CAISRQHPSVNTEAFF.

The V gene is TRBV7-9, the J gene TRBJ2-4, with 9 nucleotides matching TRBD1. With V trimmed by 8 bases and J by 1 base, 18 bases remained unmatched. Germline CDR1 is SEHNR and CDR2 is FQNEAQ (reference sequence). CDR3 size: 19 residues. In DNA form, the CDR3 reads TGTGCCAGCGCCCGAGGGGACAGGGTACTCGTGGGGGCCAAAAACATTCAGTACTTC. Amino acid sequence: CASARGDRVLVGAKNIQYF.